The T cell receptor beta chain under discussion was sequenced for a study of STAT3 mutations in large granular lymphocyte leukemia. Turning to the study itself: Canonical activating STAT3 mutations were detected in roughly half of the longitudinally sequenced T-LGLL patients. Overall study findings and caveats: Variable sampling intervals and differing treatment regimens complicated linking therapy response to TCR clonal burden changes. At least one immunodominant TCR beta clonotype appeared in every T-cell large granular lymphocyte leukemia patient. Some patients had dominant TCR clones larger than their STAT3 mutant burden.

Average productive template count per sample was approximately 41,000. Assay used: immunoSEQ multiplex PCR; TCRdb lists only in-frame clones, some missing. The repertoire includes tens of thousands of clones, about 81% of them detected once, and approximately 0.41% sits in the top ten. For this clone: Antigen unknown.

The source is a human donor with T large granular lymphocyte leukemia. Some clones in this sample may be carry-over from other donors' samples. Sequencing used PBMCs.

The CDR3 reads CASNFQGSNQPQHF. DNA for the CDR3: TGTGCCAGTAACTTCCAGGGTAGCAATCAGCCCCAGCATTTT. This chain joins TRBV19 and TRBJ1-5, with D tentatively TRBD1 (5 bases). From germline, CDR1 is LNHDA and CDR2 SQIVND (reference sequence). This CDR3 has 14 amino acids. V lost 7 bases to trimming and J lost 0 bases, with 10 bases between them. Full variable domain (outside the CDR3, taken from reference TRBV19 and TRBJ1-5): DGGITQSPKYLFRKEGQNVTLSCEQNLNHDAMYWYRQDPGQGLRLIYYSQIVNDFQKGDIAEGYSVSREKKESFPLTVTSAQKNPTAFYLCASNFQGSNQPQHFGDGTRLSIL.